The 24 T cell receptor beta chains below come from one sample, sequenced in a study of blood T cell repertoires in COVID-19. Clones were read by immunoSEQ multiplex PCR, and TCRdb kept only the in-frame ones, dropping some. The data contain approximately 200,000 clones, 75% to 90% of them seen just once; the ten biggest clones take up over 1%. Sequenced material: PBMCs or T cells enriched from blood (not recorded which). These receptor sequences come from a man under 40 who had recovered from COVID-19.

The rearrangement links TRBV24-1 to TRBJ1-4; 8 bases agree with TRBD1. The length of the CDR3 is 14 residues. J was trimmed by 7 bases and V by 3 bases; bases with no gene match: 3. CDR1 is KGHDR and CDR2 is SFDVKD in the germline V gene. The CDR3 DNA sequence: TGTGCCACCAGTGATCAGGGGGCAGGTGAAAAACTGTTTTTT. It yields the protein CATSDQGAGEKLFF.

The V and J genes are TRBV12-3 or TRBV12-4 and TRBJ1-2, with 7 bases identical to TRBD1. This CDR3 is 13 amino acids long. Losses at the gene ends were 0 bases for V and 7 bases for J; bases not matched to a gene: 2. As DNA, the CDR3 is TGTGCCAGCAGTTTAGCCAGGGGGTTTGGCTACACCTTC. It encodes CASSLARGFGYTF.

The CDR3 is CASSTLIRGTREQYF. The CDR3 coding sequence is TGTGCCAGCAGCACACTTATCCGGGGGACCCGGGAGCAGTACTTC. This chain joins TRBV7-9 and TRBJ2-7, with TRBD2 as a possible D gene (6 bases). The CDR3 covers 15 residues. Germline loops: CDR1 SEHNR, CDR2 FQNEAQ (reference sequence). Trimming shortened V by 5 bases and J by 7 bases, and 21 bases separated the two germline ends.

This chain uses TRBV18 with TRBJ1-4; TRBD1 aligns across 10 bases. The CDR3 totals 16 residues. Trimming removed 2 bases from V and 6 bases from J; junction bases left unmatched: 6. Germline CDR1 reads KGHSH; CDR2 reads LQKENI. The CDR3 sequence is CASSPTTGGRYEKLFF. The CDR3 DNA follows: TGTGCCAGCTCACCAACGACAGGGGGCCGGTATGAAAAACTGTTTTTT.

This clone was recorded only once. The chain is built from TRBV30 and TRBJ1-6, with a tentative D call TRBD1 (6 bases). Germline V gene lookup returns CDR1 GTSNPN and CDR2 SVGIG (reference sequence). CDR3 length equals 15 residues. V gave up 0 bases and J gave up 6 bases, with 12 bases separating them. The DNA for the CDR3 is TGTGCCTGGAGTGTACTAGGGGGTTCTAATTCACCCCTCCACTTT. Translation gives CAWSVLGGSNSPLHF.

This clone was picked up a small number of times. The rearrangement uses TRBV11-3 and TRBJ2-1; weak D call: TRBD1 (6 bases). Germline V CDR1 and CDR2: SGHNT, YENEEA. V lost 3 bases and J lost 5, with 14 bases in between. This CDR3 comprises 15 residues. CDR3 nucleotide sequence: TGTGCCAGCAGCTTGGACAGTTCGGGGAACAATGAGCAGTTCTTC. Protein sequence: CASSLDSSGNNEQFF.

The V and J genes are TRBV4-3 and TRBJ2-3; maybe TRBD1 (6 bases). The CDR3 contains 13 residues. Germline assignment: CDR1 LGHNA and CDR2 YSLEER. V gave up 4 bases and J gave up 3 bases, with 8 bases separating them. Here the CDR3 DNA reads TGCGCCAGCAGCCCAGGACAGACAGATACGCAGTATTTT. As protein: CASSPGQTDTQYF.

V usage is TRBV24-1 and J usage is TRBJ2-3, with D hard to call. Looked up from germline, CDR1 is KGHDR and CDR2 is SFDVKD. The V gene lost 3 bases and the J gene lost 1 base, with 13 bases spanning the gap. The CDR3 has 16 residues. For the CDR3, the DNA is TGTGCCACCAGTGATGTTGCGGCTGGTGGCACAGATACGCAGTATTTT. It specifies CATSDVAAGGTDTQYF.

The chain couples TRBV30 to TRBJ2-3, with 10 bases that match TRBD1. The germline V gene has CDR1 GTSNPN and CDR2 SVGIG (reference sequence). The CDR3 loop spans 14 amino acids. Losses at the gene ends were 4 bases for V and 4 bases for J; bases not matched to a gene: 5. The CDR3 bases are TGTGCCTGGACCGCGGGACAGGGGTCAGATACGCAGTATTTT. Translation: CAWTAGQGSDTQYF.

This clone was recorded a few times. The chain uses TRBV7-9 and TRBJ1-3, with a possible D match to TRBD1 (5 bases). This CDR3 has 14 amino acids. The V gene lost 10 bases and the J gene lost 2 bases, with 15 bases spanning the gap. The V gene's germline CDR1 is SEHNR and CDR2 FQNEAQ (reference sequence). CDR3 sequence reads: CATRGGSTGNTIYF. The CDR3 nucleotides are TGTGCCACCCGGGGGGGTAGCACTGGAAACACCATATATTTT.

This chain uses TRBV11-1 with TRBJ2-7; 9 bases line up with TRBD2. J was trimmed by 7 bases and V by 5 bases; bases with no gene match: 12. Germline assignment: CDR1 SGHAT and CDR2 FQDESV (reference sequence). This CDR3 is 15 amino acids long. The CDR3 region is CASSLRISGSGEQYF. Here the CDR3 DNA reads TGTGCCAGCAGCCTTAGGATTAGCGGGAGTGGAGAGCAGTACTTC.

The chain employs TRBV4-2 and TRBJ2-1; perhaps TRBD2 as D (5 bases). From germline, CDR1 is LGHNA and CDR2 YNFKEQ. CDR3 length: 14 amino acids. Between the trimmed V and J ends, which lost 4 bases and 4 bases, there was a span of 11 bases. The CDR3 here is CASSPGLGYNEQFF. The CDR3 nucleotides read TGTGCCAGCAGCCCAGGACTGGGTTACAATGAGCAGTTCTTC.

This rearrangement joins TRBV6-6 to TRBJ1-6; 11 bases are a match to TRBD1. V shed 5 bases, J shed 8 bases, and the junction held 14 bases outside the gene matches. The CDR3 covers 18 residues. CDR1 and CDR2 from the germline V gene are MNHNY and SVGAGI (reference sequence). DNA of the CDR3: TGTGCCAGCAGTCGCCGGACAGGGGGCTTACCCAGGTATTCACCCCTCCACTTT. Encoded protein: CASSRRTGGLPRYSPLHF.

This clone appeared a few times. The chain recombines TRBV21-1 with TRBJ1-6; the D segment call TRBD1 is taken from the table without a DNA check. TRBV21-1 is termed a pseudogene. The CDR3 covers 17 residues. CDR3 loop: CASSKGGQPLINSPLHF. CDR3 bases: TGTGCCAGCAGCAAAGGAGGACAGCCACTCATAAATTCACCCCTCCACTTT.

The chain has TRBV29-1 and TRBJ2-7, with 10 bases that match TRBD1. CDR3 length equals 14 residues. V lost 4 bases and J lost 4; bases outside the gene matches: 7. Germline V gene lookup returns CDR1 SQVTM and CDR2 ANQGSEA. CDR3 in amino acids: CSVVVGDRGYEQYF. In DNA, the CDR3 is TGCAGCGTTGTTGTTGGGGACAGGGGTTACGAGCAGTACTTC.

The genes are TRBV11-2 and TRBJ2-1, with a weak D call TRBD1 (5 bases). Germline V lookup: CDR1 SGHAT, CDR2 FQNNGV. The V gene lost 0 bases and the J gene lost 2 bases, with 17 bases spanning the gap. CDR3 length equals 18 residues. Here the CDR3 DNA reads TGTGCCAGCAGCTTAGATTATGGGGATAAAGGGGCCTACAATGAGCAGTTCTTC. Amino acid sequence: CASSLDYGDKGAYNEQFF.

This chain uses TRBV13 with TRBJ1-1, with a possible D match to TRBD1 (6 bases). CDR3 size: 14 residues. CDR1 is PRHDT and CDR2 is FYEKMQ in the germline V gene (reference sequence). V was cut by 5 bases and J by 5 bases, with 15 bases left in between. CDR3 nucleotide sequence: TGTGCCAGCAGCGGACGTACAGGGCGTACTGAAGCTTTCTTT. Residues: CASSGRTGRTEAFF.

CDR3 in DNA: TGTGCCAGTAGTCGACCTGACAGGGCGAACACTGAAGCTTTCTTT. As protein: CASSRPDRANTEAFF. The gene calls are TRBV19 and TRBJ1-1; 7 bases align to TRBD1. Looked up from germline, CDR1 is LNHDA and CDR2 is SQIVND (reference sequence). The CDR3 length is 15 residues. J was trimmed by 1 base and V by 5 bases; bases with no gene match: 7.

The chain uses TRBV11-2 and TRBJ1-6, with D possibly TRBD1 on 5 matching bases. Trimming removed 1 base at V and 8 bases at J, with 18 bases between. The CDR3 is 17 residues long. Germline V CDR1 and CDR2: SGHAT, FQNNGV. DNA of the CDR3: TGTGCCAGCAGCTTAGGAAACCGGGACTATAATCATTCACCCCTCCACTTT. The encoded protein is CASSLGNRDYNHSPLHF.

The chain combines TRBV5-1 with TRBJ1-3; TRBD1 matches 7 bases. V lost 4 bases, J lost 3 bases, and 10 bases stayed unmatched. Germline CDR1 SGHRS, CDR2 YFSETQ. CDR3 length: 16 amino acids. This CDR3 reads CASSPSPRGSGNTIYF. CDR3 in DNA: TGCGCCAGCAGCCCAAGTCCCAGGGGGAGTGGAAACACCATATATTTT.

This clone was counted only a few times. DNA of the CDR3: TGTGCCAGCAGCCCCTACGGACAGGCAGTCTCCTACAATGAGCAGTTCTTC. Amino acids: CASSPYGQAVSYNEQFF. The chain is built from TRBV9 and TRBJ2-1; TRBD1 matches at 7 bases. The CDR3 runs to 17 residues. The germline CDR1 and CDR2 sequences are SGDLS and YYNGEE. After removal of 4 bases from V and 0 bases from J, the junction contained 10 bases not matched to a gene.

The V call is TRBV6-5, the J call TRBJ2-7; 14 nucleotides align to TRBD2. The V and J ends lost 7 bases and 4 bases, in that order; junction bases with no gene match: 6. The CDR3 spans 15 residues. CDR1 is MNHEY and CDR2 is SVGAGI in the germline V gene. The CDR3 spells CASKLGTSGGYEQYF. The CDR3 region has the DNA TGTGCCAGCAAGCTGGGGACTAGCGGGGGTTACGAGCAGTACTTC.

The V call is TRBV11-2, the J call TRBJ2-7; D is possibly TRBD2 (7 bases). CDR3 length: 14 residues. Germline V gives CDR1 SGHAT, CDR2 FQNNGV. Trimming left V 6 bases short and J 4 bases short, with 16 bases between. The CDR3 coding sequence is TGTGCCAGCAGGTCCCTGCGGGGGCCGTACGAGCAGTACTTC. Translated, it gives CASRSLRGPYEQYF.

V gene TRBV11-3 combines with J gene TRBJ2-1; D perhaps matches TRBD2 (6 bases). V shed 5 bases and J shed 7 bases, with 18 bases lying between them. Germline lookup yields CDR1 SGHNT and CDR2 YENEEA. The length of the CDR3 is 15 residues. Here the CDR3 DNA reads TGTGCCAGCAGCCATCGCGGGGACTCCCAAAATGAGCAGTTCTTC. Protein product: CASSHRGDSQNEQFF.